These 3 T cell receptor beta chains were sequenced from one sample in a study of Ad26.COV2.S vaccination and SARS-CoV-2 variants. Clones were read by immunoSEQ multiplex PCR, and TCRdb kept only the in-frame ones, dropping some. The sample consists of around 320,000 clones, about 86% of them appearing once. Treatment of the sample: about 20 received Ad26.COV2.S at low or high dose, single or two shots; roughly five received placebo; per-sample allocation not given. The study sampled participants on day 63 after the first vaccine or placebo injection. Here the sequenced sample was peripheral blood, taken in a trial of Ad26.COV2.S vaccine versus placebo. These receptors all come from a person aged 18 to 65 who received the Ad26.COV2.S COVID-19 vaccine or a placebo.

The chain couples TRBV6-1 to TRBJ1-4; possibly TRBD1 for D (5 bases). V lost 3 bases to trimming and J lost 8 bases, with 16 bases between them. Germline V gene data show CDR1 as MNHNS and CDR2 as SASEGT. The CDR3 totals 15 residues. CDR3 nucleotide sequence: TGTGCCAGCAGTGATCAGGCGGCAGGGAAGGAAAAACTGTTTTTT. Encoded protein: CASSDQAAGKEKLFF.

This clone was observed a few times. The CDR3 nucleotides are TGTGCCAGTAACAGTGGGAGGAAACTCCCCGGGGAGCTGTTTTTT. It encodes CASNSGRKLPGELFF. This rearrangement joins TRBV19 to TRBJ2-2; tentative D call: TRBD2 (6 bases). Germline values: CDR1 LNHDA, CDR2 SQIVND (reference sequence). This CDR3 is built from 15 residues. Trimming left V 7 bases short and J 6 bases short, with 18 bases between.

V is TRBV7-9 and J is TRBJ1-1; 9 bases agree with TRBD1. The CDR3 spans 16 residues. With V trimmed by 1 base and J by 5 bases, 8 bases remained unmatched. CDR1 SEHNR and CDR2 FQNEAQ come from the germline V gene (reference sequence). The CDR3 sequence: CASSLGSTGGWTEAFF. The CDR3 DNA follows: TGTGCCAGCAGCTTAGGTTCAACAGGGGGCTGGACTGAAGCTTTCTTT.